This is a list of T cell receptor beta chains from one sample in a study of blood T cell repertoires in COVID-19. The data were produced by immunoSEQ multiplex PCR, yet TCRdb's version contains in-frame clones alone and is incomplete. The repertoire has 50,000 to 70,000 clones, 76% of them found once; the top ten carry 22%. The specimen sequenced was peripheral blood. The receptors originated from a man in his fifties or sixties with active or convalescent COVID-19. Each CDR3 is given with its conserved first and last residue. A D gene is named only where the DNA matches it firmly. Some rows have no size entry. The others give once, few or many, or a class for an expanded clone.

TGTGCCAGCAGCGTAGAATACAGGGGTGGAACCCAGTACTTC	CASSVEYRGGTQYF	TRBV9	TRBD1	NA	TRBJ2-5
TGCGCCGGCAGCCCCGGGACAATTGTATATTCACCCCTCCACTTT	CAGSPGTIVYSPLHF	TRBV5-1	NA	once	TRBJ1-6
TGTCCCAGCCAAGTGGGGGAGGGGGGGGCAGCTTTCTTT	CPSQVGEGGAAFF	TRBV19	NA	NA	TRBJ1-1
TGTGCCAGTAGTACCGGACAGGGAGCGACTAATGAAAAACTGTTTTTT	CASSTGQGATNEKLFF	TRBV19	TRBD1	NA	TRBJ1-4
TGTGCCAGTAGTATTGGAAGGCGGCCTAATAAAGCTTTCTTT	CASSIGRRPNKAFF	TRBV19	NA	few	TRBJ1-1
TGTGCCAGTAGTATATTGGGAGGCGAAGAGACCCAGTACTTC	CASSILGGEETQYF	TRBV19	NA	NA	TRBJ2-5
TGTGCCAGCAGCCGCGGGGGAGGAGATTACGAGCAGTACTTC	CASSRGGGDYEQYF	TRBV7-3	TRBD2	NA	TRBJ2-7
TGTGCCAGTAGTATTGGGTCAGGGGGTCAGCCCCAGCATTTT	CASSIGSGGQPQHF	TRBV19	TRBD1	NA	TRBJ1-5
TGTGCCAGCAGTTTTCCATCGACAGGGGTAAAATTCTTC	CASSFPSTGVKFF	TRBV27	TRBD1	NA	TRBJ2-1
TGTGCCAGTAGTCCCGACAGGGGGCGAGAGACCCAGTACTTC	CASSPDRGRETQYF	TRBV19	TRBD1	NA	TRBJ2-5
TGTGCCAGCAGCCAACGTACTATCCTGAGCACAGATACGCAGTATTTT	CASSQRTILSTDTQYF	TRBV3-1/TRBV3-2	NA	NA	TRBJ2-3
TGTGCCAGCACCGCGGACAGTGTCTCCCACAATGAGCAGTTCTTC	CASTADSVSHNEQFF	TRBV6-5	NA	NA	TRBJ2-1
TGTGCCAGCAAAGGCGGGAACACCGGGGAGCTGTTTTTT	CASKGGNTGELFF	TRBV12-3/TRBV12-4	NA	once	TRBJ2-2
TGTGCCAGCATGGTGGACAGGGGGTATAATTCACCCCTCCACTTT	CASMVDRGYNSPLHF	TRBV2	TRBD1	NA	TRBJ1-6
TGCGCCAGCAGTGAGGTGGCAGGCGTATCCAATGAGCAGTTCTTC	CASSEVAGVSNEQFF	TRBV10-2	NA	NA	TRBJ2-1
TGTGCCTGGAGTGTATCCATCTACTACGAGCAGTACTTC	CAWSVSIYYEQYF	TRBV30	NA	NA	TRBJ2-7